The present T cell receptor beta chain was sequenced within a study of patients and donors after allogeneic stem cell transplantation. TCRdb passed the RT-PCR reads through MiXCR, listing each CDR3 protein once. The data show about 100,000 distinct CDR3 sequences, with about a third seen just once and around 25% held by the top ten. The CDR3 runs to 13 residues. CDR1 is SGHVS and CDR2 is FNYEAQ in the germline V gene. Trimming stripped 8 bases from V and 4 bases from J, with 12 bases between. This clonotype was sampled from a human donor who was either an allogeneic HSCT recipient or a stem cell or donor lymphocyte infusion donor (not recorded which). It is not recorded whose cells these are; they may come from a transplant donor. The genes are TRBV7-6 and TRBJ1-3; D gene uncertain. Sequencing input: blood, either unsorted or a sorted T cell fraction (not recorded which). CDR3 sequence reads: CASGVTGGNTIYF. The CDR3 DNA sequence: TGTGCCAGCGGCGTCACTGGGGGAAACACCATATATTTT.